Sequencing of this T cell receptor (beta chain) was carried out in a study of blood T cell repertoires in COVID-19. Study members were between 18 and 89 years old and lived in approximately 25 US regions. Membership in each cohort depended on participant-reported clinical history. Symptom resolution, clearance, or two negative PCRs marked donors in Cohort 3 as recovered. Germline-derived CDR1 and CDR2 are SGHAT and FQNNGV. The CDR3 sequence is 15 residues long. As regards this clone: The junction departs from the called germline gene at one end, perhaps through a read error.

Per the authors' pipeline: The assay estimated nucleated cells by amplifying reference gene primers. Sequencing was performed with immunoSEQ multiplex PCR; in TCRdb, only in-frame clones are kept and a portion is missing. The V and J calls and the clone size are those of that table, but D and trimming were determined from the DNA. The sample has about 210,000 clones, 75% to 85% seen once. The sequenced sample was PBMCs or T cells enriched from blood (not recorded which). The sequence was collected from a man aged 40-50 years who had recovered from COVID-19. V usage is TRBV11-2 and J usage is TRBJ1-6, with a weak D call TRBD1 (6 bases). CDR3 protein: CASSLDRNHNSPLHF. The CDR3, as DNA: TGTGCCAGCAGCCTAGACAGGAATCATAATTCACCCCTCCACTTT.